This T cell receptor (beta chain) was found in a study of blood T cell repertoires in COVID-19. Study as a whole: The United States, Italy and Spain supplied acute and convalescent COVID-19 samples.

V lost 0 bases to trimming and J lost 5 bases, with 13 bases between them. Germline assignment: CDR1 SEHNR and CDR2 FQNEAQ (reference sequence). This CDR3 contains 15 residues. As processed by the authors: For nucleated cells, counts were estimated from reference gene primer amplification. Sequencing was performed with immunoSEQ multiplex PCR; in TCRdb, only in-frame clones are kept and a portion is missing. V and J calls and clone size are those listed in that table; D and trimming were worked out from the DNA. Of around 480,000 clones in the sample, 87% were seen once. This rearrangement joins TRBV7-9 to TRBJ1-2; D is uncertain. Material: PBMCs or T cells enriched from blood (not recorded which). The sequence came from a woman aged 18-29 years who had recovered from COVID-19. CDR3 nucleotides: TGTGCCAGCAGCTTAGCGCTACCGGGAGGGTATGGCTACACCTTC. Residues: CASSLALPGGYGYTF.